Below, 26 T cell receptor beta chains from the same sample are listed, as sequenced in a study of shared clonotypes between healthy human individuals. Terminally differentiated effector memory CD45RA+ cells were left out of the naive CD8 fraction, which was CD45RO-negative and positively selected for CCR7. Generated by immunoSEQ multiplex PCR, the TCRdb table keeps only in-frame clones and is missing some. The sample holds under 850,000 clones; 90% to 95% are singletons and the top ten take 24%. Source material: naive CD8+ T cells sorted from blood. All receptors come from a man aged 30-40 years in good health.

The DNA for the CDR3 is TGTGCCAGCAGCGCATGGACTAGCGTCCACAATGAGCAGTTCTTC. Protein sequence: CASSAWTSVHNEQFF. The V and J genes are TRBV11-3 and TRBJ2-1; TRBD2 aligns across 9 bases. V lost 5 bases, J lost 5 bases, and 7 bases stayed unmatched. Germline assignment: CDR1 SGHNT and CDR2 YENEEA. The CDR3 sequence is 15 residues long.

The rearrangement uses TRBV27 and TRBJ2-3; 9 nucleotides line up with TRBD2. Germline CDR1 reads MNHEY; CDR2 reads SMNVEV (reference sequence). CDR3 size: 14 residues. Trimming cost V 3 bases and J 6 bases; bases outside gene matches: 4. The chain's CDR3 is CASSFLAGDDTQYF. The CDR3 DNA reads TGTGCCAGCAGTTTCTTAGCGGGAGACGATACGCAGTATTTT.

In DNA, the CDR3 is TGTGCCAGCAGCCCACCGGGACACAAAGAGACCCAGTACTTC. It is translated as CASSPPGHKETQYF. The rearrangement uses TRBV7-8 and TRBJ2-5, with D possibly matching TRBD1 (6 bases). This CDR3 comprises 14 residues. Germline CDR1 and CDR2: SGHVS and FQNEAQ. V gave up 5 bases and J gave up 3 bases, with 13 bases separating them.

This clone turned up a few times. This chain joins TRBV27 and TRBJ1-5, with TRBD1 identical over 7 bases. V lost 3 bases and J lost 5; bases outside the gene matches: 4. The CDR3 contains 14 residues. Germline CDR1 reads MNHEY; CDR2 reads SMNVEV (reference sequence). Here the CDR3 DNA reads TGTGCCAGCAGTTTCACAGGGGTGGATCAGCCCCAGCATTTT. This gives the protein CASSFTGVDQPQHF.

The J gene is TRBJ2-7, the V gene TRBV5-4, with TRBD2 matching over 7 bases. Germline loops: CDR1 SGHNT, CDR2 YYREEE (reference sequence). The CDR3 has 15 amino acids. With V trimmed by 0 bases and J by 2 bases, 5 bases remained unmatched. The CDR3 here is CASSLEAGAPYEQYF. In DNA form, the CDR3 reads TGTGCCAGCAGCTTGGAGGCGGGAGCTCCCTACGAGCAGTACTTC.

This clone occurred once. The V and J genes are TRBV5-1 and TRBJ1-2, with 7 bases matching TRBD1. There are 15 residues in the CDR3. Looked up from germline, CDR1 is SGHRS and CDR2 is YFSETQ. V lost 0 bases and J lost 5; bases outside the gene matches: 7. DNA of the CDR3: TGCGCCAGCAGCTTGGCCGGACAGGCACCTTATGGCTACACCTTC. Its protein product is CASSLAGQAPYGYTF. The variable domain in full, completed from reference TRBV5-1 and TRBJ1-2, reads KAGVTQTPRYLIKTRGQQVTLSCSPISGHRSVSWYQQTPGQGLQFLFEYFSETQRNKGNFPGRFSGRQFSNSRSEMNVSTLELGDSALYLCASSLAGQAPYGYTFGSGTRLTVV.

This sequence joins TRBV6-6 and TRBJ2-5; the D gene is possibly TRBD1 (5 bases). The germline V and J ends were trimmed by 0 bases and 1 base, with 12 bases remaining between them. Germline V gives CDR1 MNHNY, CDR2 SVGAGI (reference sequence). The length of the CDR3 is 16 residues. CDR3 coding DNA: TGTGCCAGCAGTTACTCGACAGAACAGTTCCAAGAGACCCAGTACTTC. Protein: CASSYSTEQFQETQYF.

This clone was seen more than once but under ten times. Other DNA sequences in this sample translate to the same CDR3. V is TRBV7-9 and J is TRBJ2-1; D is unresolved. The germline V gene encodes CDR1 SEHNR and CDR2 FQNEAQ (reference sequence). The CDR3 extends over 11 amino acids. V gave up 0 bases and J gave up 9 bases, with 3 bases separating them. CDR3 sequence reads: CASSLAPEQFF. The CDR3 DNA is TGTGCCAGCAGCTTAGCGCCTGAGCAGTTCTTC.

This rearrangement joins TRBV29-1 to TRBJ2-7, with unresolved D. Germline values: CDR1 SQVTM, CDR2 ANQGSEA. Trimming removed 7 bases at V and 0 bases at J, with 13 bases between. The CDR3 consists of 13 residues. The CDR3 DNA reads TGCAGCGCTCGACACCAAACCTCCTACGAGCAGTACTTC. This translates into CSARHQTSYEQYF.

The chain has TRBV6-4 and TRBJ2-1; TRBD2 aligns across 11 bases. Trimming removed 6 bases from V and 7 bases from J; junction bases left unmatched: 8. Germline CDR1 MRHNA, CDR2 SNTAGT. The CDR3 has 15 amino acids. The CDR3 coding sequence is TGTGCCAGCAGCCTACTAGCGGGAGAGGGGAATGAGCAGTTCTTC. Its translation is CASSLLAGEGNEQFF.

The chain links TRBV15 to TRBJ2-1, with 12 bases aligning to TRBD2. The CDR3 sequence is 16 residues long. Germline-derived CDR1 and CDR2 are LNHNV and YYDKDF (reference sequence). The V segment lost 2 bases and the J segment 5 bases; nucleotides outside the gene matches: 4. The CDR3 sequence: CATSRSRLAGDNEQFF. The CDR3 region has the DNA TGTGCCACCAGCAGATCTAGACTAGCGGGAGACAATGAGCAGTTCTTC.

In its sample, this clone was seen a few times. The chain couples TRBV5-5 to TRBJ2-7; D may be TRBD2 (6 bases). Germline lookup yields CDR1 SGHKS and CDR2 YYEKEE (reference sequence). The V gene lost 5 bases and the J gene lost 7 bases, with 16 bases spanning the gap. The CDR3 is made up of 13 amino acids. The CDR3 bases are TGTGCCAGCAGTTCTCGGGACTTGGATGAGCAGTACTTC. Protein product: CASSSRDLDEQYF.

This chain joins TRBV7-8 and TRBJ2-7; D is unresolved. Per the germline V gene, CDR1 is SGHVS and CDR2 is FQNEAQ. V gave up 1 base and J gave up 3 bases, with 7 bases separating them. The CDR3 runs to 13 residues. CDR3 bases: TGTGCCAGCAGCTTAGAGCTGTTCTACGAGCAGTACTTC. Translation: CASSLELFYEQYF.

This chain connects TRBV25-1 to TRBJ2-2; 7 bases fit TRBD2. The CDR3 totals 16 residues. V was clipped by 0 bases and J by 1 base; unmatched bases: 2. CDR1 is MGHDK and CDR2 is SYGVNS in the germline V gene. The CDR3 reads CASSEYLAVNTGELFF. CDR3 bases: TGTGCCAGCAGTGAATATCTAGCGGTGAACACCGGGGAGCTGTTTTTT.

This rearrangement joins TRBV5-4 to TRBJ2-2; D gene ambiguous. CDR3 size: 15 residues. Deletions cut 4 bases from V and 1 base from J, with 11 bases between. CDR1 is SGHNT and CDR2 is YYREEE in the germline V gene (reference sequence). This CDR3 is CASSPALKNTGELFF. Written as DNA, the CDR3 is TGTGCCAGCAGCCCAGCCCTCAAGAACACCGGGGAGCTGTTTTTT. Variable domain in full (rest from reference TRBV5-4 and TRBJ2-2): ETGVTQSPTHLIKTRGQQVTLRCSSQSGHNTVSWYQQALGQGPQFIFQYYREEENGRGNFPPRFSGLQFPNYSSELNVNALELDDSALYLCASSPALKNTGELFFGEGSRLTVL.

The chain employs TRBV4-3 and TRBJ2-2, with 7 bases that match TRBD2. Germline CDR1 reads LGHNA; CDR2 reads YSLEER. CDR3 length: 13 amino acids. Trimming removed 9 bases from V and 5 bases from J; junction bases left unmatched: 6. DNA of the CDR3: TGCGCCAGGGGGAGGGGCAATACCGGGGAGCTGTTTTTT. Translation gives CARGRGNTGELFF.

The gene calls are TRBV14 and TRBJ2-3; 11 nucleotides line up with TRBD2. The J segment lost 2 bases and the V segment lost 4 bases, leaving 11 bases of the junction unmatched. Germline CDR1 reads SGHDN; CDR2 reads FVKESK. This CDR3 contains 18 residues. Here the CDR3 DNA reads TGTGCCAGCAGCCCCTCCTGGACTAGCGGGCCATACACAGATACGCAGTATTTT. Protein: CASSPSWTSGPYTDTQYF. The complete variable domain, with remaining parts taken from reference TRBV14 and TRBJ2-3, reads EAGVTQFPSHSVIEKGQTVTLRCDPISGHDNLYWYRRVMGKEIKFLLHFVKESKQDESGMPNNRFLAERTGGTYSTLKVQPAELEDSGVYFCASSPSWTSGPYTDTQYFGPGTRLTVL.

The V and J genes are TRBV4-1 and TRBJ2-1, with 9 bases that match TRBD2. Germline loops: CDR1 MGHRA, CDR2 YSYEKL. J gave up 4 bases and V 2 bases, and 9 bases lay outside the gene matches. CDR3 length: 17 residues. As DNA, the CDR3 is TGCGCCAGCAGCCAAATCTGGGGTCTAGCGGGGTACAATGAGCAGTTCTTC. Translating gives CASSQIWGLAGYNEQFF.

The chain recombines TRBV19 with TRBJ2-1, with a weak D call TRBD2 (5 bases). This CDR3 is 13 amino acids long. CDR1 and CDR2 from the germline V gene are LNHDA and SQIVND (reference sequence). The V end lost 4 bases, the J end lost 8 bases, and 12 bases lay between the germline ends. The CDR3 protein is CASSTSNGDEQFF. The DNA for the CDR3 is TGTGCCAGTAGTACCTCAAACGGGGATGAGCAGTTCTTC.

This chain joins TRBV6-5 and TRBJ2-7; D remains ambiguous. Germline V gene lookup returns CDR1 MNHEY and CDR2 SVGAGI. CDR3 length: 12 residues. Between the trimmed V and J ends, which lost 8 bases and 2 bases, there was a span of 10 bases. The CDR3 spells CASGRNPYEQYF. The CDR3 bases are TGTGCCAGCGGCAGAAACCCCTACGAGCAGTACTTC.

V is TRBV4-1 and J is TRBJ2-2, with 8 nucleotides matching TRBD1. Per the germline V gene, CDR1 is MGHRA and CDR2 is YSYEKL. CDR3 size: 16 residues. Trimming removed 4 bases from V and 1 base from J; junction bases left unmatched: 5. As DNA, the CDR3 is TGCGCCAGCAGCCCTACGGACAGGGTGAACACCGGGGAGCTGTTTTTT. Amino acid sequence: CASSPTDRVNTGELFF.

This clone is a singleton in its sample. The chain employs TRBV6-1 and TRBJ2-7; D is uncertain. V lost 2 bases, J lost 3 bases, and 5 bases lay in between. The germline V gene encodes CDR1 MNHNS and CDR2 SASEGT. CDR3 length: 12 residues. The CDR3 nucleotides are TGTGCCAGCAGTGAATACCTCTACGAGCAGTACTTC. Its translation: CASSEYLYEQYF.

As to this clone: The identical CDR3 is also encoded by other nucleotide sequences in the sample. This chain connects TRBV7-9 to TRBJ2-7, with 9 bases matching TRBD1. The CDR3 runs to 13 residues. CDR1 and CDR2 from the germline V gene are SEHNR and FQNEAQ (reference sequence). The J segment lost 4 bases and the V segment lost 6 bases, leaving 4 bases of the junction unmatched. The CDR3 reads CASRPGQGYEQYF. The CDR3 DNA reads TGTGCCAGCAGGCCGGGACAGGGTTACGAGCAGTACTTC. The whole variable domain, remainder taken from reference TRBV7-9 and TRBJ2-7, is DTGVSQNPRHKITKRGQNVTFRCDPISEHNRLYWYRQTLGQGPEFLTYFQNEAQLEKSRLLSDRFSAERPKGSFSTLEIQRTEQGDSAMYLCASRPGQGYEQYFGPGTRLTVT.

The J gene is TRBJ2-1, the V gene TRBV14; a weak D match, TRBD1 (5 bases). The germline gives CDR1 SGHDN, CDR2 FVKESK. Between the trimmed V and J ends, which lost 6 bases and 4 bases, there was a span of 7 bases. The CDR3 is 12 residues long. The CDR3: CASSRQYNEQFF. CDR3 nucleotides: TGTGCCAGCAGTCGACAGTACAATGAGCAGTTCTTC.

The chain uses TRBV27 and TRBJ2-1; 11 bases map to TRBD2. The length of the CDR3 is 14 residues. CDR1 is MNHEY and CDR2 is SMNVEV in the germline V gene (reference sequence). After removal of 6 bases from V and 8 bases from J, the junction contained 6 bases not matched to a gene. This chain's CDR3 is CASRSGLAVDEQFF. As DNA, the CDR3 is TGTGCCAGCAGATCGGGACTAGCGGTGGATGAGCAGTTCTTC.

The chain couples TRBV9 to TRBJ2-1; the D is unclear. V was cut by 4 bases and J by 1 base, with 15 bases left in between. The CDR3 is made up of 16 amino acids. Germline CDR1 reads SGDLS; CDR2 reads YYNGEE. CDR3 sequence reads: CASSFSLIASYNEQFF. The CDR3 DNA reads as TGTGCCAGCAGCTTCTCCTTGATCGCTTCCTACAATGAGCAGTTCTTC.